This is a list of T cell receptor beta chains from one sample in a study of CXCR3-negative and CXCR3-positive naive CD8 T cells. TCRdb reprocessed the 5' RACE reads; each CDR3 protein has one entry and no DNA is given. The sample data list approximately 47,000 distinct CDR3 sequences. The sequencing input was naive CXCR3- CD8+ T cells from blood. These receptors were obtained from a human donor in good health. Some clones in this sample may be carry-over from other donors' samples. CDR3s include the opening cysteine and the closing phenylalanine or tryptophan.

V gene	J gene	CDR3 protein
TRBV7-9	TRBJ2-7	CASSLVWGTSGGPGEQYF
TRBV20-1	TRBJ1-1	CSARDPGWGTNTEAFF
TRBV7-9	TRBJ2-1	CASSFSSNEQFF
TRBV7-6	TRBJ2-5	CASSSGLSGETQYF
TRBV7-2	TRBJ2-3	CASSTRDRGQDTQYF
TRBV12-3/TRBV12-4	TRBJ1-1	CASTLDPNTEAFF
TRBV12-5	TRBJ1-2	CASGLLGRDTF
TRBV10-2	TRBJ2-7	CASSSGTEDEQYF
TRBV6-5	TRBJ1-2	CASSRGQGDGYTF
TRBV28	TRBJ1-1	CASSVGLRTEAFF
TRBV6-5	TRBJ2-1	CAITGGGRQLF
TRBV28	TRBJ1-1	CASSWVDEAFF
TRBV7-2	TRBJ2-1	CASSPGDSRNEQFF
TRBV12-3/TRBV12-4	TRBJ1-5	CASSFGGVSNQPQHF
TRBV5-1	TRBJ2-7	CASSLGVQAPYEQYF
TRBV12-3/TRBV12-4	TRBJ2-5	CASSLFPPALGAKKKETQYF
TRBV28	TRBJ1-2	CASSLGGNPPYGYTF
TRBV7-9	TRBJ2-5	CASSPPRDGETQYF
TRBV7-9	TRBJ2-7	CASSLASVGSYEQYF
TRBV29-1	TRBJ1-5	CSVDGDSRNQPQHF
TRBV28	TRBJ1-5	CASSLPGNNQPQHF
TRBV5-1	TRBJ2-7	CASSLGAVYEQYF
TRBV7-9	TRBJ2-7	CASSSRTGGDYEQYF
TRBV28	TRBJ2-5	CASSLGKTQYF
TRBV29-1	TRBJ2-5	CSVEGAVKAQYF
TRBV15	TRBJ2-1	CATSRDDNEQFF
TRBV6-1	TRBJ2-1	CASSGPSGSYNEQFF
TRBV29-1	TRBJ2-7	CSVCSGPDRYEQYF
TRBV12-3/TRBV12-4	TRBJ1-4	CASSRGQINEKLFF
TRBV7-2	TRBJ1-6	CASSLTEGSIGPLHF
TRBV25-1	TRBJ1-2	CASNQGTGGNYGYTF
TRBV5-4	TRBJ2-5	CASSFRDTNQETQYF
TRBV2	TRBJ2-5	CASSTGFEETQYF
TRBV12-3/TRBV12-4	TRBJ2-1	CASTDRGGGNEQFF
TRBV5-1	TRBJ1-1	CASSWPGEASEAFF
TRBV18	TRBJ1-2	CASSDEANYGYTF
TRBV28	TRBJ2-3	CASSSSPDTQYF
TRBV7-9	TRBJ2-5	CASSRGETQYF
TRBV21-1	TRBJ1-4	CASSKNYARDTHNEKLFF